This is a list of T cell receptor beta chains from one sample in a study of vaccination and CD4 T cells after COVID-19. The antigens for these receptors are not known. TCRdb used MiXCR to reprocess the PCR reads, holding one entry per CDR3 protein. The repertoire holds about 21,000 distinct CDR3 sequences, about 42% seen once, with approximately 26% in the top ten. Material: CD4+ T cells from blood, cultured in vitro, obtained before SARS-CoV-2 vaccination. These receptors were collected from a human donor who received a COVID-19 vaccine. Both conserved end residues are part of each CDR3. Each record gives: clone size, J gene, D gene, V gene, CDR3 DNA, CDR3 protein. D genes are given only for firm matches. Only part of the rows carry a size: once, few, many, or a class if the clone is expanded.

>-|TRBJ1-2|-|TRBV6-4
TGTGCCAGCAGTGACGCAGTACAAGGCAGGAACTATGGCTACACCTTC
CASSDAVQGRNYGYTF
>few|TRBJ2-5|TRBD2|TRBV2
TGTGCCAGCAGTCAAATCGGACTAGCGGGGATGGAGACCCAGTACTTC
CASSQIGLAGMETQYF
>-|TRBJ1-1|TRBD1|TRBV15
TGTGCCACCACCTGGGACAGGGGGAACACTGAAGCTTTCTTT
CATTWDRGNTEAFF
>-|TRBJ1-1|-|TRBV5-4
TGTGCCAGCAGCTTGGATCAGGGGTCCACTGAAGCTTTCTTT
CASSLDQGSTEAFF
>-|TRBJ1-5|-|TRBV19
TGTGCCAGTAGTATTATAGGGTCTAGCAATCAGCCCCAGCATTTT
CASSIIGSSNQPQHF
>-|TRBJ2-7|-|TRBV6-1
TGTGCCAGCAGTGAAGCTACAGATTCCTACGAGCAGTACTTC
CASSEATDSYEQYF
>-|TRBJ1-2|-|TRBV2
TGTGCCAGCAGTGTGGACACAAACTATGGCTACACCTTC
CASSVDTNYGYTF
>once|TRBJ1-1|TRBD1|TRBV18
TGTGCCAGCAGTGAACAGGGGAGCACTGAAGCTTTCTTT
CASSEQGSTEAFF
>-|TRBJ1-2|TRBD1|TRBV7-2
TGTGCCAGCAGCTTAGCGTCACAGGGGTATGGCTACACCTTC
CASSLASQGYGYTF
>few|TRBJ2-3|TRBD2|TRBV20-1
TGCAGTGCCCCTAGCGGAATAGCCACAGATACGCAGTATTTT
CSAPSGIATDTQYF
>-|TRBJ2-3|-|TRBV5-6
TGTGCCAGCAGCTTGGGATCAGGAGTACCTTTGAGCACAGATACGCAGTATTTT
CASSLGSGVPLSTDTQYF
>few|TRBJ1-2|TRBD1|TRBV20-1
TGCAGTGCTAGACAGGGGGGAGGCTATGGCTACACCTTC
CSARQGGGYGYTF
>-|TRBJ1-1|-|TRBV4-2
TGTGCCAGCAGCCATGAACGGACCAACACTGAAGCTTTCTTT
CASSHERTNTEAFF
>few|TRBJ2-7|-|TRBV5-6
TGTGCCAGCAGCCTACTACGGTGGGACGAGCAGTACTTC
CASSLLRWDEQYF
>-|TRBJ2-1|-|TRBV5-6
TGTGCCAGCAGCCCGACACTCTACAATGAGCAGTTCTTC
CASSPTLYNEQFF
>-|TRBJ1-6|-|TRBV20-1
TGCAGTGCTAGAGGGGGGGGATGGGATTCACCCCTCCACTTT
CSARGGGWDSPLHF
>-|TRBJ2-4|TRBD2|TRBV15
TGTGCCACCAGCAGTACAGCGGGGGGATCCAAAAACATTCAGTACTTC
CATSSTAGGSKNIQYF
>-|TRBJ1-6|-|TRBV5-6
TGTGCCAGCAGCTTGATTGGAGACTGGGGGGCGGGCAATTCACCCCTCCACTTT
CASSLIGDWGAGNSPLHF
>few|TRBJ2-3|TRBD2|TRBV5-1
TGCGCCAGCAGCTTGGGACTAGCGGGGGGCTTAAGTACGCAGTATTTT
CASSLGLAGGLSTQYF